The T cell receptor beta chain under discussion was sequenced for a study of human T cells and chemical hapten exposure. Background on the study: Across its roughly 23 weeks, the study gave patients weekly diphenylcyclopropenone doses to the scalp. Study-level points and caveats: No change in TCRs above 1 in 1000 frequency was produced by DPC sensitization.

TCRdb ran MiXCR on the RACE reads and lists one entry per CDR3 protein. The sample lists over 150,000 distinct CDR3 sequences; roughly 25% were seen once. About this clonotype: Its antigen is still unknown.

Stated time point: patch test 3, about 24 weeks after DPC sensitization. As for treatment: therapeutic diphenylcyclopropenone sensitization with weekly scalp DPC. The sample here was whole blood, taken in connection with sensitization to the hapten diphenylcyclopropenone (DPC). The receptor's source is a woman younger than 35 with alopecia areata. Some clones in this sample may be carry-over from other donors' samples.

The CDR3 loop is CASNEYVASFYEQYF. CDR3 coding DNA: TGTGCCAGCAATGAATACGTGGCTAGCTTCTACGAGCAGTACTTC. The chain employs TRBV28 and TRBJ2-7, with D possibly matching TRBD2 (5 bases). The CDR3 totals 15 residues. V was trimmed by 7 bases and J by 3 bases, leaving 19 bases between them. Germline V CDR1 and CDR2: MDHEN, SYDVKM.